This T cell receptor (beta chain) was found in a study of a mutant IDH1 vaccine in newly diagnosed glioma. Whole-study context: Of treated patients, around 62% were men and about 38% women, averaging roughly 40 years. Standard pretreatment was either radiotherapy, temozolomide, or, for most, radiochemotherapy with temozolomide.

Regarding this clone: Its antigen is undetermined.

Sequencing was performed with immunoSEQ multiplex PCR; in TCRdb, only in-frame clones are kept and a portion is missing. The sample records about 69,000 clones, 86% being singletons. V lost 6 bases to trimming and J lost 7 bases; unmatched junction nucleotides: 8. Germline loops: CDR1 MNHEY, CDR2 SVGAGI. The CDR3 is made up of 15 amino acids. Study-level findings and limits: There were vaccine-induced immune responses in about 92% of the patients.

As to time point: baseline, week 1 (first vaccination visit). Treatment defined: pre-vaccination baseline after standard-of-care therapy. Donor diagnoses consisted of new WHO grade 3 or 4 IDH1-mutant, ATRX-lost astrocytomas. The input for sequencing was PBMCs, taken from a glioma patient treated with radiotherapy, temozolomide or both. This sequence originates from a man aged 25 to 40 with glioma. The chain uses TRBV6-5 and TRBJ1-4; 10 bases map to TRBD1. The CDR3 region is CASRSGTGVREKLFF. DNA of the CDR3: TGTGCCAGCAGATCCGGGACAGGGGTCCGTGAAAAACTGTTTTTT.